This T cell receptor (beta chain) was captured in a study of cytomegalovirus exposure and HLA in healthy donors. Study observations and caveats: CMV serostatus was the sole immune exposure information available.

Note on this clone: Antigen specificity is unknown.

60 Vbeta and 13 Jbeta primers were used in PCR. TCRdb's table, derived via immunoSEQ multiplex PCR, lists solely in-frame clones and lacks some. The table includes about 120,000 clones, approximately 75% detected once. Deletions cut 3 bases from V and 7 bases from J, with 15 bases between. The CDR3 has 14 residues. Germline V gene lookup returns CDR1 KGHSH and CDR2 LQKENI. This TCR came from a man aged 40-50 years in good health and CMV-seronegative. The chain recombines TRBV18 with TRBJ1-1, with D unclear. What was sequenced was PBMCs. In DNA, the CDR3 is TGTGCCAGCTCACCTATAACAAGCGACGGTGAAGCTTTCTTT. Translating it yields CASSPITSDGEAFF.